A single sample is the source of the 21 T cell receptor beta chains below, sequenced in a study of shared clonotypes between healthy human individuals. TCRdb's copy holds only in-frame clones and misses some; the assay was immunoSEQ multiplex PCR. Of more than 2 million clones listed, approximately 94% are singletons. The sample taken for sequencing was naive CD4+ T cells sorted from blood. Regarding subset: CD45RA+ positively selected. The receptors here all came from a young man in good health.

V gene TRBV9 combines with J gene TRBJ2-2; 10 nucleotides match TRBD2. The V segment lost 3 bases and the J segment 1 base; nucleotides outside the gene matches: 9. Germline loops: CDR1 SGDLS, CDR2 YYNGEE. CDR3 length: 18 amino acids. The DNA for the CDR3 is TGTGCCAGCAGCGATCTAGCGGGGGAAAGGAGGAACACCGGGGAGCTGTTTTTT. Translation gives CASSDLAGERRNTGELFF.

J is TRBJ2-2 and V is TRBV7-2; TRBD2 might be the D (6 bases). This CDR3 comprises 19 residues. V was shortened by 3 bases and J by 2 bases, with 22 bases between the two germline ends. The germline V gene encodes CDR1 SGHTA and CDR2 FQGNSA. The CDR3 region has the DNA TGTGCCAGCAGCTTCCTCGTTTTCGCCGTAGCGGAAAACACCGGGGAGCTGTTTTTT. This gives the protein CASSFLVFAVAENTGELFF.

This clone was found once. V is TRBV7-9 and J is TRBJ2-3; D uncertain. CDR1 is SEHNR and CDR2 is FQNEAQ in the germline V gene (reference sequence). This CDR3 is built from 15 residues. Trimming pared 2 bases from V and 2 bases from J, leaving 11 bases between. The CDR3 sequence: CASSLWGIDTDTQYF. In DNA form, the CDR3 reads TGTGCCAGCAGCTTATGGGGAATAGACACAGATACGCAGTATTTT.

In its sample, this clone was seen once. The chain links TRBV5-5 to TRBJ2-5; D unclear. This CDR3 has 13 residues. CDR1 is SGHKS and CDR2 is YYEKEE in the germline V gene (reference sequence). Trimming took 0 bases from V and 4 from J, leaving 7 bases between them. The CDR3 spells CASSLAPGETQYF. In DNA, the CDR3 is TGTGCCAGCAGCTTGGCCCCCGGAGAGACCCAGTACTTC.

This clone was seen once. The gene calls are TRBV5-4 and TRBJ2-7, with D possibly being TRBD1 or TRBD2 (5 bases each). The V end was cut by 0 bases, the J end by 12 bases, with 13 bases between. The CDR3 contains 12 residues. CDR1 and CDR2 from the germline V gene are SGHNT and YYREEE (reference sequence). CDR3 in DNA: TGTGCCAGCAGCTTGGTCCAGGGACCGCTGTACTTC. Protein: CASSLVQGPLYF.

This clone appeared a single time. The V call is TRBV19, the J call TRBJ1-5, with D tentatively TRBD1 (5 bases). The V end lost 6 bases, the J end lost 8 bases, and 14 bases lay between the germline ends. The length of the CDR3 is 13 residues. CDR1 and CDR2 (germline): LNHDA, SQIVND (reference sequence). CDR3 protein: CASRGQIGKPQHF. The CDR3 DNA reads TGTGCCAGTAGAGGACAAATAGGAAAGCCCCAGCATTTT.

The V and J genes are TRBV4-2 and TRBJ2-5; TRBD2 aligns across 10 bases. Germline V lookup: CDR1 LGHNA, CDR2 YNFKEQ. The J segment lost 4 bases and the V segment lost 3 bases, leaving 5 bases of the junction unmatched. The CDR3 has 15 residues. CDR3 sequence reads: CASSHRAGGPETQYF. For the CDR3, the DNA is TGTGCCAGCAGCCACCGAGCGGGGGGGCCAGAGACCCAGTACTTC.

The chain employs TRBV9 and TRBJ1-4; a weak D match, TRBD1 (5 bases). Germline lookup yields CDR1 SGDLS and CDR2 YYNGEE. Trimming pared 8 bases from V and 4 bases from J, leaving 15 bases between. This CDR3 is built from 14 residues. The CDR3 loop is CASAEGQSNEKLFF. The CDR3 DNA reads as TGTGCCAGTGCCGAAGGACAAAGTAATGAAAAACTGTTTTTT. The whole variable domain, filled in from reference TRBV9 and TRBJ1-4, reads DSGVTQTPKHLITATGQRVTLRCSPRSGDLSVYWYQQSLDQGLQFLIQYYNGEERAKGNILERFSAQQFPDLHSELNLSSLELGDSALYFCASAEGQSNEKLFFGSGTQLSVL.

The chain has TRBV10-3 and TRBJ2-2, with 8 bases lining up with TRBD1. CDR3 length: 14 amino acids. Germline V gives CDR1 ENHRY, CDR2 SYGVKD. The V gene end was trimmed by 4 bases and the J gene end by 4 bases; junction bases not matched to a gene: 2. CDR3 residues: CAISADRVTGELFF. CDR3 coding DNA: TGTGCCATCAGTGCGGACAGGGTCACCGGGGAGCTGTTTTTT.

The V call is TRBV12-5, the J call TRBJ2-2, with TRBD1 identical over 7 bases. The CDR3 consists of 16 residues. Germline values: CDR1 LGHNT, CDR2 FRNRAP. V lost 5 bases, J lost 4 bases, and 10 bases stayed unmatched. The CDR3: CASGDRGDRRTGELFF. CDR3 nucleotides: TGTGCTAGTGGTGACCGAGGGGACAGACGCACCGGGGAGCTGTTTTTT.

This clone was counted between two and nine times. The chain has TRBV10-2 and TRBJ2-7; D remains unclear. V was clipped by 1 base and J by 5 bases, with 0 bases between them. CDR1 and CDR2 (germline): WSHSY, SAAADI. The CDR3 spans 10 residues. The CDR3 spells CASSEYEQYF. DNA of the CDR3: TGCGCCAGCAGTGAGTACGAGCAGTACTTC.

The CDR3 region has the DNA TGTGCCAGCAGCTTGATTGCGGACTATGGCTACACCTTC. It codes for CASSLIADYGYTF. The V gene is TRBV5-5, the J gene TRBJ1-2, with D uncertain. CDR3 length: 13 residues. Trimming took 1 base from V and 3 from J, leaving 7 bases between them. Germline CDR1 and CDR2: SGHKS and YYEKEE (reference sequence).

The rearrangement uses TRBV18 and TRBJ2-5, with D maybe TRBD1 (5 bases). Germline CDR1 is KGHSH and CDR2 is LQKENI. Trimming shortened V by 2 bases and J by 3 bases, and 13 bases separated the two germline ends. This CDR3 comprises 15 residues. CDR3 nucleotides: TGTGCCAGCTCACCAAGGCTAATCAGGGAAGAGACCCAGTACTTC. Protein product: CASSPRLIREETQYF.

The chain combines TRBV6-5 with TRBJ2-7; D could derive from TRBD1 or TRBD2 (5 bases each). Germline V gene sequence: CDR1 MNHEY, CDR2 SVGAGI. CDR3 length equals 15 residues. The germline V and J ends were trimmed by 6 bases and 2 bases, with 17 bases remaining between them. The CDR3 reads CASRRRDGGTYEQYF. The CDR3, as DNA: TGTGCCAGCAGACGCCGGGACGGTGGAACCTACGAGCAGTACTTC.

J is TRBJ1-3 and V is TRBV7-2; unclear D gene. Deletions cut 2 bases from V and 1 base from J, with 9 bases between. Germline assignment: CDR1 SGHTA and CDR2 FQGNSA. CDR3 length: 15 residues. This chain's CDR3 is CASSLLQISGNTIYF. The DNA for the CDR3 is TGTGCCAGCAGCTTATTACAGATTTCTGGAAACACCATATATTTT.

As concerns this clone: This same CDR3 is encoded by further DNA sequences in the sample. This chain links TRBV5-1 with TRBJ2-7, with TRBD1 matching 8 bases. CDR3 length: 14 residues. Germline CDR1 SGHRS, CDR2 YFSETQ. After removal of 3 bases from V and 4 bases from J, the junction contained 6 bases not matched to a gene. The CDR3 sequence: CASSSGQGTYEQYF. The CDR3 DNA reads TGCGCCAGCAGCTCCGGACAGGGAACTTACGAGCAGTACTTC.

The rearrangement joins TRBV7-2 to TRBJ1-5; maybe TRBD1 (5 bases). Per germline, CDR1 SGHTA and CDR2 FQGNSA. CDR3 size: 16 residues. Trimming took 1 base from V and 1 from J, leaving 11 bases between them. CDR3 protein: CASSLGSRGSNQPQHF. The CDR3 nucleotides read TGTGCCAGCAGCTTAGGCTCGAGGGGAAGCAATCAGCCCCAGCATTTT.

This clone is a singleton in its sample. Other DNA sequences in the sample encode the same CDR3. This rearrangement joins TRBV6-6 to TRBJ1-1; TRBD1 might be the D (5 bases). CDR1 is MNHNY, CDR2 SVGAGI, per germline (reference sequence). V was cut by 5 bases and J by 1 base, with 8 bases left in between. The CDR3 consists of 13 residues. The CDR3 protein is CASSPQGNTEAFF. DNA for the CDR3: TGTGCCAGCAGTCCGCAGGGGAACACTGAAGCTTTCTTT.

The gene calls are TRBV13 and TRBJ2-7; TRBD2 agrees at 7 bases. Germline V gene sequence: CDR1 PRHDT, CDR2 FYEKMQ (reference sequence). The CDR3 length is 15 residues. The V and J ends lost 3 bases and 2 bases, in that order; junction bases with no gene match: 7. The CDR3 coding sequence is TGTGCCAGCAGCTTTCGGGGGACTAAAGCCTACGAGCAGTACTTC. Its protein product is CASSFRGTKAYEQYF.

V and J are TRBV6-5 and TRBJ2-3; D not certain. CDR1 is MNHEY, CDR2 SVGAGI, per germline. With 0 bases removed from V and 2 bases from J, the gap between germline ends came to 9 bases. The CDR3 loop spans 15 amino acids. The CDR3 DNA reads TGTGCCAGCAGTTACTCGGCTCATACCACAGATACGCAGTATTTT. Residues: CASSYSAHTTDTQYF.

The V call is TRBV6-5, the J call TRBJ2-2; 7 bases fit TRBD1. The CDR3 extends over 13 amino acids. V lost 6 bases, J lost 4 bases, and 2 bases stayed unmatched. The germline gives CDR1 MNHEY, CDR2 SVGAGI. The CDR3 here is CASRNRGTGELFF. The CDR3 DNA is TGTGCCAGCAGAAACAGGGGCACCGGGGAGCTGTTTTTT.